This passage covers 3 T cell receptor beta chains from one sample sequenced in a study of Graves' ophthalmopathy and Graves' hyperthyroidism. For repertoire sequencing, the TCR beta CDR3 regions were amplified from RNA transcripts. Investigators did first-round RT-PCR with HTBI primers, then second-round multiplex PCR. TCRdb re-analysed the multiplex PCR reads in MiXCR, keeping a single row per CDR3 protein. The sample holds about 500,000 distinct CDR3 sequences, about 15% seen once. Input material: blood. Receptor source: a woman in her twenties or thirties with Graves' ophthalmopathy.

This clonotype was counted many times. This chain joins TRBV27 and TRBJ2-1; TRBD2 is a possible D gene (5 bases). The germline V gene has CDR1 MNHEY and CDR2 SMNVEV (reference sequence). V lost 5 bases and J lost 9, with 11 bases in between. The CDR3 spans 12 residues. The CDR3 DNA is TGTGCCAGCAGTAAGCTAGCAGGTGAGCAGTTCTTC. Translating gives CASSKLAGEQFF.

This clonotype was counted at least ten times. The rearrangement links TRBV29-1 to TRBJ2-7, with D possibly being TRBD1 (6 bases). Germline CDR1 is SQVTM and CDR2 is ANQGSEA. CDR3 length: 14 amino acids. V lost 4 bases and J lost 2, with 15 bases in between. In DNA, the CDR3 is TGCAGCGTTGTGGCCTGGGACATCCCCTACGAGCAGTACTTC. Its protein product is CSVVAWDIPYEQYF.

This clonotype has at least ten counts. The chain uses TRBV27 and TRBJ2-5; 12 nucleotides line up with TRBD1. Germline V gene lookup returns CDR1 MNHEY and CDR2 SMNVEV (reference sequence). Losses at the gene ends were 6 bases for V and 4 bases for J; bases not matched to a gene: 6. The length of the CDR3 is 15 residues. The DNA for the CDR3 is TGTGCCAGCAGCACCGGGACAGGGGGCCGAGAGACCCAGTACTTC. Translating it yields CASSTGTGGRETQYF.